This passage covers 26 T cell receptor beta chains from one sample sequenced in a study of T cell responses to AZD1222 COVID-19 vaccine. This table comes from immunoSEQ multiplex PCR, and its TCRdb copy is limited to in-frame clones, with some not included. The repertoire holds roughly 140,000 clones, with approximately 91% as singletons. Sequenced material: peripheral blood, taken on day 0 of AZD1222 vaccination. The receptors stem from an adult in good health.

This clone was counted once. The rearrangement uses TRBV27 and TRBJ2-7; tentatively, D is TRBD2 (5 bases). Trimming left V 1 base short and J 1 base short, with 11 bases between. Germline values: CDR1 MNHEY, CDR2 SMNVEV (reference sequence). The CDR3 extends over 15 amino acids. The CDR3 loop is CASSLYPAASYEQYF. The CDR3 region has the DNA TGTGCCAGCAGTTTATATCCAGCGGCGTCCTACGAGCAGTACTTC.

The chain uses TRBV29-1 and TRBJ1-4; D unclear. The CDR3 contains 13 residues. Trimming shortened V by 5 bases and J by 5 bases, and 12 bases separated the two germline ends. The germline V gene encodes CDR1 SQVTM and CDR2 ANQGSEA. This chain's CDR3 is CSVIGRENEKLFF. The CDR3, as DNA: TGCAGCGTTATCGGCAGAGAGAATGAAAAACTGTTTTTT.

The V call is TRBV7-8, the J call TRBJ1-5; no clear D. The germline CDR1 and CDR2 sequences are SGHVS and FQNEAQ. The CDR3 length is 14 residues. Deletions cut 2 bases from V and 5 bases from J, with 10 bases between. The CDR3 sequence is CASSLLVGDQPQHF. Here the CDR3 DNA reads TGTGCCAGCAGCTTATTAGTTGGCGATCAGCCCCAGCATTTT.

The chain recombines TRBV27 with TRBJ1-1, with TRBD1 as a possible D gene (6 bases). CDR1 MNHEY and CDR2 SMNVEV come from the germline V gene (reference sequence). The CDR3 has 13 residues. V lost 2 bases to trimming and J lost 4 bases, with 8 bases between them. DNA for the CDR3: TGTGCCAGCAGTTTAGGGGGGGCCACTGAAGCTTTCTTT. Its protein is CASSLGGATEAFF.

This CDR3 is CASSFETVPGNTIYF. The CDR3, as DNA: TGTGCCAGCAGCTTCGAGACGGTCCCTGGAAACACCATATATTTT. This rearrangement joins TRBV7-9 to TRBJ1-3; D is unclear. Germline assignment: CDR1 SEHNR and CDR2 FQNEAQ (reference sequence). The CDR3 sequence is 15 residues long. The V end lost 3 bases, the J end lost 2 bases, and 11 bases lay between the germline ends.

This clone was counted once. The rearrangement joins TRBV6-6 to TRBJ1-1; 8 bases agree with TRBD1. V was pared by 9 bases and J by 2 bases, with 14 bases of the junction left unmatched. Per the germline V gene, CDR1 is MNHNY and CDR2 is SVGAGI (reference sequence). The CDR3 is 16 residues long. In DNA, the CDR3 is TGTGCCAGTACGTCAGGACAGGGTTCTTTTAACACTGAAGCTTTCTTT. Translated, it gives CASTSGQGSFNTEAFF.

A word on this clone: At one end, the junction sequence differs from germline, possibly due to a read error. The chain joins TRBV7-7 to TRBJ2-3; perhaps TRBD1 as D (6 bases). This CDR3 is 14 amino acids long. Germline V gene sequence: CDR1 SSHAT, CDR2 FNYEAQ (reference sequence). The CDR3: CASSLGQSTDTQYF. The DNA for the CDR3 is TGTGCTAGCAGCTTAGGACAGAGCACAGATACGCAGTATTTT.

This clone was seen only once. In DNA form, the CDR3 reads TGTGCCAGCAGCTCCGGCACCGGGTCCGCTTCCTACGAGCAGTACTTC. Protein: CASSSGTGSASYEQYF. This chain joins TRBV28 and TRBJ2-7; D uncertain. This CDR3 is built from 16 residues. Germline-derived CDR1 and CDR2 are MDHEN and SYDVKM. The V end was cut by 6 bases, the J end by 1 base, with 19 bases between. Combining the CDR3 with reference TRBV28 and TRBJ2-7 gives the whole variable domain DVKVTQSSRYLVKRTGEKVFLECVQDMDHENMFWYRQDPGLGLRLIYFSYDVKMKEKGDIPEGYSVSREKKERFSLILESASTNQTSMYLCASSSGTGSASYEQYFGPGTRLTVT.

The chain carries TRBV21-1 and TRBJ1-1. TRBV21-1 is a documented pseudogene. The CDR3 totals 13 residues. The CDR3 spells CATRYSLETEAFF. CDR3 nucleotide sequence: TGTGCCACCCGGTACTCCTTGGAAACTGAAGCTTTCTTT.

This clone is a singleton in its sample. The V call is TRBV6-6, the J call TRBJ1-2, with a possible D match to TRBD1 (6 bases). The germline V gene has CDR1 MNHNY and CDR2 SVGAGI (reference sequence). V dropped 3 bases and J dropped 3 bases, with 14 bases sitting between them. The CDR3 spans 15 residues. CDR3 amino acids: CASSYPQGSDYGYTF. The DNA of the CDR3 is TGTGCCAGCAGTTATCCGCAGGGGTCGGACTATGGCTACACCTTC.

The rearrangement uses TRBV5-1 and TRBJ2-3; 7 bases line up with TRBD2. With 0 bases clipped from V and 2 bases from J, the junction kept 9 bases outside the gene matches. The CDR3 contains 17 residues. CDR1 SGHRS and CDR2 YFSETQ come from the germline V gene. In DNA, the CDR3 is TGCGCCAGCAGCTTGGTCCCTAGCGGTTCGTACACAGATACGCAGTATTTT. Residues: CASSLVPSGSYTDTQYF.

V gene TRBV6-2 or TRBV6-3 combines with J gene TRBJ1-2; no clear D. Trimming shortened V by 5 bases and J by 7 bases, and 17 bases separated the two germline ends. Germline CDR1 reads MNHEY; CDR2 reads SVGEGT. The CDR3 extends over 14 amino acids. The CDR3 DNA reads TGTGCCAGCAGTCACGAGCCCGACGTTCGTGGCTACACCTTC. Residues: CASSHEPDVRGYTF.

The rearrangement links TRBV6-5 to TRBJ2-1, with a tentative D call TRBD2 (5 bases). Germline CDR1 MNHEY, CDR2 SVGAGI. With 0 bases removed from V and 8 bases from J, the gap between germline ends came to 14 bases. This CDR3 region has 15 residues. CDR3 protein: CASSYSPLSEDEQFF. The CDR3 region has the DNA TGTGCCAGCAGTTACTCTCCTCTCTCGGAGGATGAGCAGTTCTTC.

This rearrangement joins TRBV5-6 to TRBJ2-1, with no clear D. Per germline, CDR1 SGHDT and CDR2 YYEEEE. The CDR3 has 13 amino acids. Trimming left V 4 bases short and J 5 bases short, with 10 bases between. The CDR3 sequence is CASSRRTHNEQFF. The CDR3 bases are TGTGCCAGCAGCCGAAGGACCCACAATGAGCAGTTCTTC.

The J gene is TRBJ2-2, the V gene TRBV10-1; TRBD1 matches 9 bases. Trimming cost V 5 bases and J 6 bases; bases outside gene matches: 7. The length of the CDR3 is 15 residues. The germline V gene encodes CDR1 WNHNN and CDR2 SYGVQD (reference sequence). The CDR3 region has the DNA TGCGCCAGCAGTCAGGGGACAGGGAGGGCCGGGGAGCTGTTTTTT. Translated: CASSQGTGRAGELFF.

The chain links TRBV21-1 to TRBJ1-6; the table's TRBD1 call for D was not verified on the DNA. TRBV21-1 is described as a pseudogene. This CDR3 contains 16 residues. The CDR3 DNA reads TGTGCCAGCATGAGTGCCGGGACAGCATTTAATTCACCCCTCCACTTT. Amino acid sequence: CASMSAGTAFNSPLHF.

V usage is TRBV11-1 and J usage is TRBJ2-1; 14 bases line up with TRBD2. Trimming removed 0 bases from V and 6 bases from J; junction bases left unmatched: 7. Germline loops: CDR1 SGHAT, CDR2 FQDESV (reference sequence). The CDR3 spans 18 residues. The CDR3 nucleotides are TGTGCCAGCAGCTTAGCGATTCAGACTAGCGGGAGGGCCAATGAGCAGTTCTTC. Amino acid sequence: CASSLAIQTSGRANEQFF. The full variable domain, with the rest looked up from reference TRBV11-1 and TRBJ2-1, is EAEVAQSPRYKITEKSQAVAFWCDPISGHATLYWYRQILGQGPELLVQFQDESVVDDSQLPKDRFSAERLKGVDSTLKIQPAELGDSAMYLCASSLAIQTSGRANEQFFGPGTRLTVL.

This chain connects TRBV7-8 to TRBJ2-1; D not certain. Germline loops: CDR1 SGHVS, CDR2 FQNEAQ. Trimming pared 5 bases from V and 0 bases from J, leaving 14 bases between. The CDR3 sequence is 16 residues long. CDR3 bases: TGTGCCAGCAGCCTAAGACGTTTCAGCTCCTACAATGAGCAGTTCTTC. The encoded protein is CASSLRRFSSYNEQFF.

This chain uses TRBV2 with TRBJ2-5; 10 bases agree with TRBD2. CDR3 size: 15 residues. Germline V gene lookup returns CDR1 SNHLY and CDR2 FYNNEI. V was clipped by 6 bases and J by 5 bases; unmatched bases: 9. The CDR3 sequence is CASSPSGGATETQYF. The CDR3 DNA follows: TGTGCCAGCAGCCCGAGCGGGGGGGCGACGGAGACCCAGTACTTC.

This clone was picked up one time. This chain links TRBV7-9 with TRBJ1-1, with D unresolved. Germline V gene data show CDR1 as SEHNR and CDR2 as FQNEAQ (reference sequence). Trimming removed 3 bases at V and 8 bases at J, with 7 bases between. This CDR3 has 11 residues. The CDR3 bases are TGTGCCAGCAGCTTGGGAGAGGAAGCTTTCTTT. Encoded protein: CASSLGEEAFF.

In DNA form, the CDR3 reads TGTGCCAGCAGGAGAGGACTGAAGAACACTGAAGCTTTCTTT. Translated: CASRRGLKNTEAFF. V and J are TRBV2 and TRBJ1-1, with no clear D. The CDR3 extends over 14 amino acids. V lost 6 bases to trimming and J lost 1 base, with 12 bases between them. Germline V gives CDR1 SNHLY, CDR2 FYNNEI.

This clone was detected only a few times. The J gene is TRBJ1-5, the V gene TRBV6-5; no clear D gene. CDR3 length equals 14 residues. Per germline, CDR1 MNHEY and CDR2 SVGAGI. V lost 5 bases and J lost 2, with 10 bases in between. The CDR3 region has the DNA TGTGCCAGCAGTAGGTCTGGGGGCAATCAGCCCCAGCATTTT. It translates to CASSRSGGNQPQHF.

The chain carries TRBV4-1 and TRBJ1-6, with D uncertain. The germline V and J ends were trimmed by 2 bases and 10 bases, with 15 bases remaining between them. Germline CDR1 MGHRA, CDR2 YSYEKL. The CDR3 spans 15 residues. The CDR3 reads CASSQPARGYSPLHF. CDR3 in DNA: TGCGCCAGCAGCCAACCGGCCCGGGGATACTCACCCCTCCACTTT.

This clone showed up just once. The chain couples TRBV28 to TRBJ2-7, with 7 positions matching TRBD2. CDR3 length: 14 residues. V lost 3 bases and J lost 5; bases outside the gene matches: 7. Per germline, CDR1 MDHEN and CDR2 SYDVKM. This CDR3 is CASSFASGKNEQYF. The CDR3 DNA is TGTGCCAGCAGTTTCGCCAGCGGGAAGAACGAGCAGTACTTC.

This chain connects TRBV30 to TRBJ1-2, with a possible D match to TRBD1 (6 bases). CDR1 is GTSNPN and CDR2 is SVGIG in the germline V gene (reference sequence). This CDR3 is built from 15 residues. V shed 2 bases and J shed 5 bases, with 18 bases lying between them. The CDR3: CAWSRPGDELYGYTF. CDR3 nucleotide sequence: TGTGCCTGGAGTCGGCCAGGGGATGAGCTATATGGCTACACCTTC.

The chain uses TRBV11-2 and TRBJ1-2; D remains unclear. This CDR3 is built from 15 residues. CDR1 and CDR2 from the germline V gene are SGHAT and FQNNGV. Between the trimmed V and J ends, which lost 1 base and 7 bases, there was a span of 16 bases. CDR3 sequence reads: CASSLGWGGYGGYTF. CDR3 in DNA: TGTGCCAGCAGCTTAGGTTGGGGAGGGTACGGTGGCTACACCTTC.